This is a list of T cell receptor beta chains from one sample in a study of blood T cells in healthy people across ages. TCRdb independently ran MiXCR on the 5' RACE reads; one entry per CDR3 protein. The data hold about 970,000 distinct CDR3 sequences, with just over 50% observed a single time. Sequenced: blood. The receptors were gathered from a woman aged 60-75 years in good health. The CDR3 runs from the conserved cysteine through the conserved F or W. The order of the fields is CDR3 DNA, CDR3 protein, V gene, D gene, J gene, clone size. D genes are given only for firm matches. Size values are once, few and many counts, or a class for expanded clones, and some rows have none.

TGTGCCAGCAGCCAAGGGGGACTAGCGGGAGCGGCGGAGACCCAGTACTTC	CASSQGGLAGAAETQYF	TRBV3-1	TRBD2	TRBJ2-5	.
TGTGCCAGCAGTTTCAGCATAGCGGGAGTTGCCGAGCAGTACTTC	CASSFSIAGVAEQYF	TRBV28	TRBD2	TRBJ2-7	.
TGTGCCAGCAGCCAAGATGTATCCAGGTTCTACGAGCAGTACTTC	CASSQDVSRFYEQYF	TRBV3-1	.	TRBJ2-7	.
TGTGCCAGCAGCGTTGGGGACCTTGCCTACGAGCAGTACTTC	CASSVGDLAYEQYF	TRBV9	.	TRBJ2-7	.
TGCAGTGCTAGAACCCCGCTAGCGGGAGGTCCTGTAGGCGAGCAGTACTTC	CSARTPLAGGPVGEQYF	TRBV20-1	TRBD2	TRBJ2-7	few
TGTGCCAGCAGGTACAGCAACCACGAGCAGTACTTC	CASRYSNHEQYF	TRBV12-3/TRBV12-4	.	TRBJ2-7	few
TGCGCCAGCAGCCCGGCTCTAGCGGGCTCCCAAGAGACCCAGTACTTC	CASSPALAGSQETQYF	TRBV5-1	TRBD2	TRBJ2-5	few
TGCAGTGCTAGTATTAACATTGGCTACACCTTC	CSASINIGYTF	TRBV20-1	.	TRBJ1-2	.
TGTGCCAGCAGGAACTACAGGGGGTCTGGGGCCAACGTCCTGACTTTC	CASRNYRGSGANVLTF	TRBV6-2/TRBV6-3	TRBD1	TRBJ2-6	few
TGCAGTGCTAGAGAGACTAGCGGGTTCCCCTCCTACAATGAGCAGTTCTTC	CSARETSGFPSYNEQFF	TRBV20-1	TRBD2	TRBJ2-1	few
TGTGCCAGTGGCTCCAGGCAAAACTATGGCTACACCTTC	CASGSRQNYGYTF	TRBV19	.	TRBJ1-2	.
TGTGCCAGCAGTTTTGGGCAGGGAGAGGGGGACACTGAAGCTTTCTTT	CASSFGQGEGDTEAFF	TRBV12-3/TRBV12-4	.	TRBJ1-1	.
TGTGCCTGGAGTGGGGACTCTAGGTATGGCTACACCTTC	CAWSGDSRYGYTF	TRBV30	.	TRBJ1-2	few
TGTGCCAGCAGCTTGGCCGTTTTGAATACGCAGTATTTT	CASSLAVLNTQYF	TRBV5-6	.	TRBJ2-3	.
TGTGCCAGCGGTCGCGGAAGGAGCACAGATACGCAGTATTTT	CASGRGRSTDTQYF	TRBV27	.	TRBJ2-3	.
TGTGCCAGCAGATCAAGCGCTAGCGGGAGAAGGCGTGAGCAGTACTTC	CASRSSASGRRREQYF	TRBV27	TRBD2	TRBJ2-7	.
TGTGCCAGCATGGGGATGGGCTACGAGCAGTACTTC	CASMGMGYEQYF	TRBV2	.	TRBJ2-7	.
TGTGCCAGCAGTCATGGGACTAGCGGGAGTGTTGAGCAGTTCTTC	CASSHGTSGSVEQFF	TRBV28	TRBD2	TRBJ2-1	few
TGTGCCGGATCGGACAGGGGGAGACCGAATGAAAAACTGTTTTTT	CAGSDRGRPNEKLFF	TRBV6-2/TRBV6-3	TRBD1	TRBJ1-4	.
TGCAGCGTTTTAAACCTGAATAAGCAGTTCTTC	CSVLNLNKQFF	TRBV29-1	.	TRBJ2-1	.
TGTGCCAGCAGCCAGGGTGACGGCCGGGTGTACTTC	CASSQGDGRVYF	TRBV3-1	.	TRBJ2-7	few
TGTGCCAGCAGTCTACAGCTCAGGGGCCACGAGCAGTACTTC	CASSLQLRGHEQYF	TRBV27	.	TRBJ2-7	.
TGCAGCGTTGAAGACGTCAACTATGGCTACACCTTC	CSVEDVNYGYTF	TRBV29-1	.	TRBJ1-2	few
TGTGCCAGCAGCCCAGCTGGGGCCAACGTCCTGACTTTC	CASSPAGANVLTF	TRBV7-2	.	TRBJ2-6	many
TGTGCCAGCAGTTCTACTAGCGGAAAGACCTACAATGAGCAGTACTTC	CASSSTSGKTYNEQYF	TRBV28	TRBD2	TRBJ2-5	.
TGCGCCAGCAGCCAAGATCTGGGGGCAGGGGAAAAACTGTTTTTT	CASSQDLGAGEKLFF	TRBV4-3	.	TRBJ1-4	once
TGCAGTGCTAGCTCGACTAGCGGCAGCTCCTACGAGCAGTACTTC	CSASSTSGSSYEQYF	TRBV20-1	TRBD2	TRBJ2-7	.
TGCAGTGCGCACCCGGGACAGGGGATCTACGAGCAGTACTTC	CSAHPGQGIYEQYF	TRBV20-1	TRBD1	TRBJ2-7	few
TGCGCCAGCAGCAGCCGGGACAACTCCTACAATGAGCAGTTCTTC	CASSSRDNSYNEQFF	TRBV4-1	.	TRBJ2-1	few
TGCAGCGTGGGTGCCAGCGGGGGGGCCTCAGGGGAGCAGTTCTTC	CSVGASGGASGEQFF	TRBV29-1	TRBD2	TRBJ2-1	.
TGCAGCGCCGAGGGCAGTTTTCGTGGGGTGAACACTGAAGCTTTCTTT	CSAEGSFRGVNTEAFF	TRBV29-1	.	TRBJ1-1	.
TGTGCCAGCAGTGAATCCCCATCCTTGACAGGGAGAGAGACCCAGTACTTC	CASSESPSLTGRETQYF	TRBV25-1	TRBD1	TRBJ2-5	.
TGTGCCAGTAGCGGCACGGGGCAGGGGAGACTCAATTCACCCCTCCACTTT	CASSGTGQGRLNSPLHF	TRBV19	.	TRBJ1-6	.
TGTGCCAGCAGCTCCCGGGCGAGCATCTCGAGCTCCTACGAGCGGTACTTC	CASSSRASISSSYERYF	TRBV7-2	.	TRBJ2-4	.
TGTGCCAGCAGTTGGGCAGCCCCCGAGCAGTACTTC	CASSWAAPEQYF	TRBV6-2/TRBV6-3	.	TRBJ2-7	.
TGTGCCTGGAGTGTACAAGCGGGAGGTCATACGCAGTATTTT	CAWSVQAGGHTQYF	TRBV30	TRBD2	TRBJ2-3	.
TGTGCCAGCAGTGAGTCAGCGGGGAGAAGCCAGCCCCAGCATTTT	CASSESAGRSQPQHF	TRBV6-1	.	TRBJ1-5	.
TGCAGTGCCGGAAGCCTATACAATGAGCAGTTCTTC	CSAGSLYNEQFF	TRBV20-1	.	TRBJ2-1	few
TGTGCCAGCAGGACCGGGACAGGGGACCAAAACATTCAGTACTTC	CASRTGTGDQNIQYF	TRBV6-1	TRBD1	TRBJ2-4	.
TGTGCCAGTAGCTGGGGACAGGTTAATGAAAAACTGTTTTTT	CASSWGQVNEKLFF	TRBV19	TRBD1	TRBJ1-4	.
TGCAGTGCCAACCCGGGAAGTACATATGAAAAACTGTTTTTT	CSANPGSTYEKLFF	TRBV20-1	.	TRBJ1-4	.
TGTGCCAGCAGCTATGGGACTAGCGCGAGCACAGATACGCAGTATTTT	CASSYGTSASTDTQYF	TRBV3-1	TRBD2	TRBJ2-3	many
TGCAGTATCTCCGGGCCGGAGACCCAGTACTTC	CSISGPETQYF	TRBV29-1	.	TRBJ2-5	few
TGTGCCAGCAGTGCCACTAGCGGGACAGATACGCAGTATTTT	CASSATSGTDTQYF	TRBV6-4	TRBD2	TRBJ2-3	few
TGTGCCAGCAGCTTAGTTCTGACGAGACACTACAATGAGCAGTTCTTC	CASSLVLTRHYNEQFF	TRBV7-9	.	TRBJ2-1	many
TGTGCCTTTCGGGATGCAACTAATGAAAAACTGTTTTTT	CAFRDATNEKLFF	TRBV2	.	TRBJ1-4	.
TGTGCCAGCAGCCAAGATCGTCAATCCAAAGAGACCCAGTACTTC	CASSQDRQSKETQYF	TRBV14	.	TRBJ2-5	.
TGTGCCAGCAGTGAGACGGGACAGTTCTATGGCTACACCTTC	CASSETGQFYGYTF	TRBV2	TRBD1	TRBJ1-2	few
TGTGCCATCGGAGTTGGGGGCGGGGCCCGCACAGATACGCAGTATTTT	CAIGVGGGARTDTQYF	TRBV10-3	.	TRBJ2-3	many
TGTACCAGCAGGTTGAGCCTCGGGACAGGGCTTGCTGAAGCTTTCTTT	CTSRLSLGTGLAEAFF	TRBV7-2	TRBD1	TRBJ1-1	.
TGTGCCAGCAGCAAAAAAGGGGTCGACGGAGGGATATGGGATACGCAGTATTTT	CASSKKGVDGGIWDTQYF	TRBV21-1	.	TRBJ2-3	.
TGTGCCAGCAGCGTGGGACTAACCCAAGGGACCGGGGAGCTGTTTTTT	CASSVGLTQGTGELFF	TRBV7-8	TRBD2	TRBJ2-2	.
TGTGCCAGCAGCCCGAATGATCCTAGCGGGAGGTTTAATACGCAGTATTTT	CASSPNDPSGRFNTQYF	TRBV6-1	TRBD2	TRBJ2-3	few
TGTGCCAGCAACCCTGGACAATTGAGTTACGAGCAGTACTTC	CASNPGQLSYEQYF	TRBV5-6	.	TRBJ2-7	.
TGTGCCAGCAGTTTAAATATGGGAAGCTCCTACAATGAGCAGTTCTTC	CASSLNMGSSYNEQFF	TRBV12-3/TRBV12-4	.	TRBJ2-1	.